These 19 T cell receptor beta chains were sequenced from one sample in a study of cytomegalovirus exposure and HLA in healthy donors. PCR primers comprised 60 Vbeta and 13 Jbeta primers. Sequencing used immunoSEQ multiplex PCR; TCRdb keeps in-frame clones, though not all of them. The sample comprises 140,000 to 150,000 clones, roughly four fifths of which are singletons, and about 3.4% rests with the top ten. The sequenced material came from PBMCs. The source of these receptors is a male donor in good health and CMV-seronegative.

The gene calls are TRBV7-3 and TRBJ1-1; the D is unclear. The CDR3 totals 14 residues. Trimming took 2 bases from V and 0 from J, leaving 7 bases between them. Germline-derived CDR1 and CDR2 are SGHTA and FQGTGA. CDR3 in DNA: TGTGCCAGCAGCTTAGCCTATCTGAACACTGAAGCTTTCTTT. Translated: CASSLAYLNTEAFF. The complete variable domain, with remaining parts taken from reference TRBV7-3 and TRBJ1-1, reads GAGVSQTPSNKVTEKGKYVELRCDPISGHTALYWYRQSLGQGPEFLIYFQGTGAADDSGLPNDRFFAVRPEGSVSTLKIQRTERGDSAVYLCASSLAYLNTEAFFGQGTRLTVV.

The rearrangement joins TRBV27 to TRBJ1-5; 8 positions agree with TRBD1. The germline V gene has CDR1 MNHEY and CDR2 SMNVEV (reference sequence). The CDR3 runs to 13 residues. V lost 10 bases, J lost 7 bases, and 9 bases stayed unmatched. The CDR3 spells CATRQGWNQPQHF. The CDR3 DNA reads TGTGCCACCAGACAGGGGTGGAACCAGCCCCAGCATTTT.

V usage is TRBV18 and J usage is TRBJ1-1, with unresolved D. Germline CDR1 and CDR2: KGHSH and LQKENI. This CDR3 is 12 amino acids long. Trimming pared 8 bases from V and 5 bases from J, leaving 12 bases between. CDR3 nucleotide sequence: TGTGCCAGCCGTGCAGGAGGTACTGAAGCTTTCTTT. This gives the protein CASRAGGTEAFF.

The genes are TRBV5-5 and TRBJ1-2; D is undetermined. The germline V and J ends were trimmed by 3 bases and 8 bases, with 23 bases remaining between them. This CDR3 contains 16 residues. Per the germline V gene, CDR1 is SGHKS and CDR2 is YYEKEE (reference sequence). The CDR3 loop is CASSSELGPRHYGYTF. CDR3 DNA: TGTGCCAGCAGCTCGGAACTAGGACCGAGGCATTACGGCTACACCTTC.

This rearrangement joins TRBV15 to TRBJ2-5; D is uncertain. Per germline, CDR1 LNHNV and CDR2 YYDKDF (reference sequence). The CDR3 is made up of 12 amino acids. V was cut by 0 bases and J by 5 bases, with 4 bases left in between. CDR3 residues: CATSRDAETQYF. In DNA, the CDR3 is TGTGCCACCAGCAGAGATGCGGAGACCCAGTACTTC.

V usage is TRBV6-5 and J usage is TRBJ2-1, with 11 bases fitting TRBD2. Germline loops: CDR1 MNHEY, CDR2 SVGAGI. The CDR3 consists of 16 residues. Unmatched junction bases numbered 3, after V lost 0 bases and J lost 5 bases. The CDR3 loop is CASSYSKGLADNEQFF. The CDR3 bases are TGTGCCAGCAGTTACTCGAAGGGACTAGCGGACAATGAGCAGTTCTTC.

The chain joins TRBV15 to TRBJ1-5; tentatively, D is TRBD1 (5 bases). Germline-derived CDR1 and CDR2 are LNHNV and YYDKDF (reference sequence). The V gene lost 1 base and the J gene lost 2 bases, with 12 bases spanning the gap. This CDR3 spans 16 amino acids. In nucleotides, the CDR3 is TGTGCCACCAGCAGAGGGCGGGGCTCGGGCAATCAGCCCCAGCATTTT. The encoded protein is CATSRGRGSGNQPQHF.

The chain couples TRBV27 to TRBJ2-5; 7 bases are a match to TRBD1. The trim removed 6 bases at V and 11 bases at J, leaving 18 bases unmatched. Per germline, CDR1 MNHEY and CDR2 SMNVEV (reference sequence). The CDR3 extends over 15 amino acids. The CDR3 loop is CASSTNRGNRRLQYF. The CDR3 nucleotides read TGTGCCAGCAGCACTAACAGGGGAAACCGCCGGCTGCAGTACTTC.

The chain employs TRBV19 and TRBJ1-1, with 9 bases that match TRBD1. Germline CDR1 LNHDA, CDR2 SQIVND (reference sequence). V shed 3 bases and J 2 bases; nucleotides not matched to a gene: 4. The CDR3 loop spans 15 amino acids. This chain's CDR3 is CASSMHRGHNTEAFF. The CDR3 DNA reads TGTGCCAGTAGTATGCACAGGGGGCATAACACTGAAGCTTTCTTT.

The rearrangement links TRBV19 to TRBJ2-2; 11 nucleotides agree with TRBD2. Germline assignment: CDR1 LNHDA and CDR2 SQIVND (reference sequence). The V segment lost 3 bases and the J segment 6 bases; nucleotides outside the gene matches: 12. This CDR3 is built from 18 residues. The CDR3 region has the DNA TGTGCCAGTAGTATCCACACTTCTAGCGGGGGGCCCCCCGGGGAGCTGTTTTTT. Its translation is CASSIHTSSGGPPGELFF.

The chain is built from TRBV19 and TRBJ2-2; D may be TRBD1 (7 bases). Germline values: CDR1 LNHDA, CDR2 SQIVND (reference sequence). Deletions cut 3 bases from V and 0 bases from J, with 14 bases between. The CDR3 is made up of 17 amino acids. The CDR3 nucleotides are TGTGCCAGTAGTATCTCCGGAGGGGGCGCGAACACCGGGGAGCTGTTTTTT. Its protein is CASSISGGGANTGELFF.

V usage is TRBV6-1 and J usage is TRBJ2-3; D is possibly TRBD2 (5 bases). The CDR3 has 16 amino acids. Trimming took 2 bases from V and 0 from J, leaving 12 bases between them. Germline V gene data show CDR1 as MNHNS and CDR2 as SASEGT. The CDR3 protein is CASSEPSRASTDTQYF. CDR3 nucleotides: TGTGCCAGCAGTGAACCGTCGAGGGCTAGCACAGATACGCAGTATTTT.

The J gene is TRBJ2-1, the V gene TRBV7-9, with D unresolved. CDR3 length equals 15 residues. V lost 1 base and J 0 bases, leaving 7 bases between the germline ends. The germline gives CDR1 SEHNR, CDR2 FQNEAQ (reference sequence). In DNA, the CDR3 is TGTGCCAGCAGCTTAGTTCAGGTCTCCTACAATGAGCAGTTCTTC. This gives the protein CASSLVQVSYNEQFF.

Comments on this clone: This sample also contains other DNA sequences that code for the same CDR3. The chain uses TRBV6-5 and TRBJ1-2; 7 nucleotides agree with TRBD1. CDR1 is MNHEY, CDR2 SVGAGI, per germline. The CDR3 length is 11 residues. With 5 bases clipped from V and 8 bases from J, the junction kept 2 bases outside the gene matches. For the CDR3, the DNA is TGTGCCAGCAGTCAGGGGGGAGGCTACACCTTC. It encodes CASSQGGGYTF.

The genes are TRBV7-2 and TRBJ1-3; D not certain. The CDR3 contains 14 residues. Germline CDR1 SGHTA, CDR2 FQGNSA. V lost 7 bases and J lost 4, with 14 bases in between. CDR3 sequence: CASTPRGRGNTIYF. In nucleotides, the CDR3 is TGTGCCAGCACCCCGCGGGGTCGAGGAAACACCATATATTTT.

This clone showed up just once. The chain couples TRBV5-5 to TRBJ1-4, with D unclear. Germline loops: CDR1 SGHKS, CDR2 YYEKEE (reference sequence). The CDR3 is 16 residues long. Trimming pared 3 bases from V and 4 bases from J, leaving 16 bases between. CDR3 DNA sequence: TGTGCCAGCAGCTCCCCAGCGGGGTCGGGTAATGAAAAACTGTTTTTT. Translated: CASSSPAGSGNEKLFF. The full variable domain, completed using reference TRBV5-5 and TRBJ1-4, is DAGVTQSPTHLIKTRGQQVTLRCSPISGHKSVSWYQQVLGQGPQFIFQYYEKEERGRGNFPDRFSARQFPNYSSELNVNALLLGDSALYLCASSSPAGSGNEKLFFGSGTQLSVL.

The chain combines TRBV9 with TRBJ2-1, with D possibly being TRBD2 (5 bases). The V gene's germline CDR1 is SGDLS and CDR2 YYNGEE. Trimming cost V 2 bases and J 0 bases, with 12 bases left between them. The CDR3 is 16 residues long. The DNA of the CDR3 is TGTGCCAGCAGCGTTGGAGGTTTTGACTCCTACAATGAGCAGTTCTTC. Amino acid sequence: CASSVGGFDSYNEQFF.

The chain carries TRBV19 and TRBJ2-1, with TRBD2 matching 8 bases. V dropped 10 bases and J dropped 8; count of bases not matched to a gene: 16. The CDR3 runs to 15 residues. Germline V CDR1 and CDR2: LNHDA, SQIVND (reference sequence). Written as DNA, the CDR3 is TGTGCCACGGGAGAGAGCGGGAGCATTGGCGATGAGCAGTTCTTC. It yields the protein CATGESGSIGDEQFF.

The chain employs TRBV27 and TRBJ2-5; D is ambiguous. Trimming took 8 bases from V and 3 from J, leaving 13 bases between them. Looked up from germline, CDR1 is MNHEY and CDR2 is SMNVEV (reference sequence). The CDR3 consists of 13 residues. The CDR3 here is CASGRRNKETQYF. The DNA of the CDR3 is TGTGCCAGCGGGCGACGGAACAAAGAGACCCAGTACTTC.